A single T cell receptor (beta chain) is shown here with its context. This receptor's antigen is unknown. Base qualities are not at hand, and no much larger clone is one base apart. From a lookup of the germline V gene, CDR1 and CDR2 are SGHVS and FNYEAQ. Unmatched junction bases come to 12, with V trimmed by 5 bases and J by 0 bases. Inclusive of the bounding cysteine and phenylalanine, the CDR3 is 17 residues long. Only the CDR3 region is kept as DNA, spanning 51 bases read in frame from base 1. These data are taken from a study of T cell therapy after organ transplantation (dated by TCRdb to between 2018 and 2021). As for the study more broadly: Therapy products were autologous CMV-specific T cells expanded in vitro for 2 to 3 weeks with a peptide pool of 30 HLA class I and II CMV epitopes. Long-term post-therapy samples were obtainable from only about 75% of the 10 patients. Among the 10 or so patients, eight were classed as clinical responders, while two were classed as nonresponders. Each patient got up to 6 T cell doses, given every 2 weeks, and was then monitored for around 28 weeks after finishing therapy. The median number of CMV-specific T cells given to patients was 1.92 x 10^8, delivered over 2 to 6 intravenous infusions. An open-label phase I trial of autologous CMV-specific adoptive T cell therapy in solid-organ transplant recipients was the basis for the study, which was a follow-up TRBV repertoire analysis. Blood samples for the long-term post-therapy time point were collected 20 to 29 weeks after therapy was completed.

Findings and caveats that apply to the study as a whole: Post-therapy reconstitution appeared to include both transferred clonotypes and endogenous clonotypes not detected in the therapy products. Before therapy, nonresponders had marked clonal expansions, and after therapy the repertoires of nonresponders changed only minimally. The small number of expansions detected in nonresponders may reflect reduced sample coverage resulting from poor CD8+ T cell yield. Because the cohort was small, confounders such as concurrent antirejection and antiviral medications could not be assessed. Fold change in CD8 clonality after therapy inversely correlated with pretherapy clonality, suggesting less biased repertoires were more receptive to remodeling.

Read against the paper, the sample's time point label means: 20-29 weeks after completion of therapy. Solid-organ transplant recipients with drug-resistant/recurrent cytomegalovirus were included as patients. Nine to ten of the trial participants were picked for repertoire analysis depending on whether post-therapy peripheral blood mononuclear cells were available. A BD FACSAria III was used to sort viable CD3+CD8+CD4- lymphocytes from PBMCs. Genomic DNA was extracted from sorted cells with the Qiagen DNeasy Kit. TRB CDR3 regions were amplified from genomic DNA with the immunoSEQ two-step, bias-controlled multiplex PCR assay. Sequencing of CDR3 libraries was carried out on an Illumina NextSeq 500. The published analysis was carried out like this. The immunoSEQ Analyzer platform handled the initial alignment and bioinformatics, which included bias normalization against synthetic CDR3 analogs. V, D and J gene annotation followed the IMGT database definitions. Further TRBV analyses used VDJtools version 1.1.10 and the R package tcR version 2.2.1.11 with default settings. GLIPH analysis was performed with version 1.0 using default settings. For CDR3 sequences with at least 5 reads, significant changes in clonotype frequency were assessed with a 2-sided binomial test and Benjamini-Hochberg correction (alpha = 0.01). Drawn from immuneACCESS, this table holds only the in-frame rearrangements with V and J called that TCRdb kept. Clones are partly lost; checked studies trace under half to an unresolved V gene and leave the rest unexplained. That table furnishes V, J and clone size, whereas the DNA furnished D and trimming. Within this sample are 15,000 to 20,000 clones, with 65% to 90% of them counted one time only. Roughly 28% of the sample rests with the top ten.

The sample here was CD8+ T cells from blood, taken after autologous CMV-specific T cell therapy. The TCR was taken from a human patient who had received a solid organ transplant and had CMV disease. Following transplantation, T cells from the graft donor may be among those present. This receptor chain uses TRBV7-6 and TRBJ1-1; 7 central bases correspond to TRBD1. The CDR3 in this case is CASSPLGTAIMNTEAFF. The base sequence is TGTGCCAGCAGCCCTCTCGGGACAGCAATCATGAACACTGAAGCTTTCTTT.